This TCR beta chain was captured in a study of T-cell reconstitution after alpha-beta-depleted transplantation in children. Preparation of the TCRbeta library was carried out with unique molecular identifiers. TCRdb reanalysed the PCR reads using MiXCR and keeps one entry per CDR3 protein. The table has 200,000 to 250,000 distinct CDR3 sequences, roughly 9% seen once. This clonotype has a handful of counts. The sequences come from PBMCs from the stem cell graft donor, collected from the stem cell graft. This receptor was obtained from a human donor who donated a stem cell graft to a child with acute lymphoblastic leukemia.

As DNA, the CDR3 is TGCAGTGCTAGGGACCAGGCAGGGAATAACTATGGCTACACCTTC. The encoded protein is CSARDQAGNNYGYTF. The chain employs TRBV20-1 and TRBJ1-2; D is perhaps TRBD1 (5 bases). This CDR3 region has 15 residues. The ends were cut back, 3 bases at V and 1 base at J, with 15 bases in the middle. Looked up from germline, CDR1 is DFQATT and CDR2 is SNEGSKA (reference sequence).